This T cell receptor (beta chain) was sequenced for a study of monozygotic twins with inflammatory bowel disease. To note about this clonotype: Its specificity is unknown.

The study's findings and limits: Possibly because of limited power, concordant and discordant twins showed no difference in repertoire similarity.

TCRdb re-called the 5' RACE reads and catalogs CDR3 proteins one per entry, DNA excluded. The repertoire table contains about 300,000 distinct CDR3 sequences. The CDR3 length is 12 residues. Germline V gene lookup returns CDR1 GTSNPN and CDR2 SVGIG (reference sequence). The chain joins TRBV30 to TRBJ2-1; without DNA, the TCRdb call of TRBD2 cannot be checked. Sequenced sample: blood. This sequence originates from a human donor with ulcerative colitis or Crohn's disease, or a healthy co-twin of an affected twin (not recorded which). This CDR3 is CAWGTYYNEQFF.